This T cell receptor beta chain was obtained from a study of cytomegalovirus exposure and HLA in healthy donors. The germline gives CDR1 MDHEN, CDR2 SYDVKM. The CDR3 sequence is 15 residues long. V shed 3 bases and J shed 9 bases, with 18 bases lying between them. Libraries were prepared by immunoSEQ multiplex PCR; TCRdb keeps only in-frame clonotypes and omits some of them. The profile shows about 160,000 clones, around nine tenths of them singletons. This clone turned up a few times. Its target is unknown. Broader study findings: A list of 150 to 200 TCR beta chains associated with cytomegalovirus was given.

The source is a man between 18 and 35 years old in good health and CMV-seropositive. Sequences were obtained from PBMCs. The chain joins TRBV28 to TRBJ2-1; D perhaps matches TRBD1 (5 bases). CDR3 nucleotide sequence: TGTGCCAGCAGTTTTGGGTCGGCAGGGCCCCTTGAGCAGTTCTTC. It specifies CASSFGSAGPLEQFF. Combining the CDR3 with reference TRBV28 and TRBJ2-1 gives the whole variable domain DVKVTQSSRYLVKRTGEKVFLECVQDMDHENMFWYRQDPGLGLRLIYFSYDVKMKEKGDIPEGYSVSREKKERFSLILESASTNQTSMYLCASSFGSAGPLEQFFGPGTRLTVL.